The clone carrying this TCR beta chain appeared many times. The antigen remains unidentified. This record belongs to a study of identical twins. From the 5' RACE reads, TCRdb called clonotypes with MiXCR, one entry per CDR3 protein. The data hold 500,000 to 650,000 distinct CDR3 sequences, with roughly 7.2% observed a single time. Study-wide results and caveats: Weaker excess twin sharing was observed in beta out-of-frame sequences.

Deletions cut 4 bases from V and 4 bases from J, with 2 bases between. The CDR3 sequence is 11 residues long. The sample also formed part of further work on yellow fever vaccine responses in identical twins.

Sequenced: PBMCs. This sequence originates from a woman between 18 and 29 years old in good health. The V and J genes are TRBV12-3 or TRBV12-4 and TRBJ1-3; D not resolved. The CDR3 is CASSWGNTIYF. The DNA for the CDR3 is TGTGCCAGCAGTTGGGGAAACACCATATATTTT.